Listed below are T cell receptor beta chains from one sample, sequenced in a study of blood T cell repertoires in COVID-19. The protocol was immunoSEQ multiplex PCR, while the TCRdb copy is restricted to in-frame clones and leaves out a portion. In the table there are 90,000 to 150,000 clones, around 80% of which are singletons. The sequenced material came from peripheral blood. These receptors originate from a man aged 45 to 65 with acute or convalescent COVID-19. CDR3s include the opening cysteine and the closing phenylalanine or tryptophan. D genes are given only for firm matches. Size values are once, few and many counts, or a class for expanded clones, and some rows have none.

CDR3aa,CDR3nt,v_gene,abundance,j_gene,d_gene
CASSYLGAGNTDTQYF,TGTGCCAGCAGCTACCTAGGAGCGGGCAACACAGATACGCAGTATTTT,TRBV7-2,-,TRBJ2-3,-
CASSSGSQGAYEQYF,TGCGCCAGCAGCTCGGGCTCACAGGGGGCGTATGAGCAGTACTTC,TRBV5-1,-,TRBJ2-7,TRBD1
CASSLVGSGEQFF,TGCGCCAGCAGCTTGGTTGGTAGCGGAGAGCAGTTCTTC,TRBV5-1,-,TRBJ2-1,-
CASSFREGQTEAFF,TGTGCCAGCAGCTTCAGGGAGGGTCAGACTGAAGCTTTCTTT,TRBV9,-,TRBJ1-1,-
CASSEWQGANTEAFF,TGCGCCAGCAGTGAATGGCAGGGGGCGAACACTGAAGCTTTCTTT,TRBV10-2,-,TRBJ1-1,TRBD1
CASSDRVCTGRTPLHF,TGCGCCAGCAGTGACAGGGTGTGTACCGGAAGGACACCCCTCCACTTT,TRBV10-1,-,TRBJ1-6,-
CASSDTGESQPQHF,TGTGCCAGCAGTGATACAGGGGAGAGTCAGCCCCAGCATTTT,TRBV25-1,once,TRBJ1-5,TRBD1
CASSSTGGQFGGYTF,TGTGCCAGCTCCTCAACAGGGGGGCAGTTTGGTGGCTACACCTTC,TRBV28,once,TRBJ1-2,TRBD1
CASSWGLAGYQETQYF,TGCGCCAGCAGCTGGGGACTAGCGGGATACCAAGAGACCCAGTACTTC,TRBV5-1,few,TRBJ2-5,TRBD2
CASSEAFSYGDTEAFF,TGTGCCAGCAGTGAAGCTTTCTCCTACGGAGACACTGAAGCTTTCTTT,TRBV6-1,-,TRBJ1-1,-
CASSERLNTEAFF,TGTGCCAGCAGTGAGAGGCTGAACACTGAAGCTTTCTTT,TRBV6-1,-,TRBJ1-1,-
CASSSLRDRRRVGYGYTF,TGTGCCAGCAGCTCACTCCGGGACAGGCGAAGAGTGGGCTATGGCTACACCTTC,TRBV11-2,few,TRBJ1-2,TRBD1
CASSYITGGWHEQFF,TGTGCCAGCAGTTACATTACAGGGGGCTGGCATGAGCAGTTCTTC,TRBV6-2/TRBV6-3,once,TRBJ2-1,TRBD1
CAITQGSGANVLTF,TGTGCCATCACGCAGGGCTCTGGGGCCAACGTCCTGACTTTC,TRBV10-3,-,TRBJ2-6,-
CASSPGLALSWEQYF,TGTGCCAGCAGCCCCGGACTAGCCCTTTCGTGGGAGCAGTACTTC,TRBV9,-,TRBJ2-7,TRBD2
CSASLGSSYNSPLHF,TGCAGTGCTAGTTTGGGGAGCTCCTATAATTCACCCCTCCACTTT,TRBV20-1,once,TRBJ1-6,-
CASSLGSGRKTQYF,TGTGCCAGCAGCTTAGGGAGTGGGAGGAAGACCCAGTACTTC,TRBV13,-,TRBJ2-5,-
CASSPRGDSVGYTF,TGCGCCAGCAGCCCTAGGGGTGATTCGGTTGGCTACACCTTC,TRBV5-1,-,TRBJ1-2,-
CASSPGMRGIAKNIQYF,TGTGCCAGCAGCCCCGGGATGCGGGGGATAGCCAAAAACATTCAGTACTTC,TRBV7-9,-,TRBJ2-4,TRBD2
CASSPQYTEAFF,TGTGCCAGCAGTCCCCAGTACACTGAAGCTTTCTTT,TRBV12-3/TRBV12-4,-,TRBJ1-1,-
CASSQGAVTYEQYF,TGTGCCAGCTCACAAGGGGCTGTAACCTACGAGCAGTACTTC,TRBV18,few,TRBJ2-7,-
CASSYSTGGGYTF,TGTGCCAGCAGTTACTCGACTGGGGGGGGCTACACCTTC,TRBV6-5,few,TRBJ1-2,-
CASSGTVGEKLFF,TGCGCCAGCAGCGGGACAGTAGGGGAAAAACTGTTTTTT,TRBV5-1,once,TRBJ1-4,TRBD1
CASSFRARAGARGELFF,TGTGCCAGCAGCTTCAGGGCGCGGGCGGGGGCCCGTGGGGAGCTGTTTTTT,TRBV7-3,once,TRBJ2-2,-
CASSLWTGANTEAFF,TGCGCCAGCAGCTTGTGGACAGGGGCGAACACTGAAGCTTTCTTT,TRBV5-1,-,TRBJ1-1,TRBD1
CASSTGKTGELFF,TGTGCCAGCAGTACAGGGAAAACCGGGGAGCTGTTTTTT,TRBV2,-,TRBJ2-2,-
CASSHGQGETEAFF,TGCGCCAGCAGTCATGGACAGGGGGAGACTGAAGCTTTCTTT,TRBV5-1,-,TRBJ1-1,TRBD1
CASSPCGGSSYNEQFF,TGTGCCAGCAGCCCTTGCGGGGGGAGCTCCTACAATGAGCAGTTCTTC,TRBV21-1,-,TRBJ2-1,-
CASSSRWETQYF,TGTGCCAGCAGTTCTAGATGGGAGACCCAGTACTTC,TRBV3-1/TRBV3-2,-,TRBJ2-5,-
CATSLGGPEQYF,TGTGCCACCAGTCTAGGGGGTCCCGAGCAGTACTTC,TRBV24-1,-,TRBJ2-7,-
CASSQVQSYNEQFF,TGTGCCAGCAGCCAAGTTCAATCCTACAATGAGCAGTTCTTC,TRBV14,-,TRBJ2-1,-
CASTPGQYNEQFF,TGTGCCAGCACCCCCGGACAGTACAATGAGCAGTTCTTC,TRBV6-5,few,TRBJ2-1,-
CASSIGGQGTSGGYTF,TGTGCCAGTAGTATTGGGGGACAGGGAACTTCGGGCGGCTACACCTTC,TRBV19,-,TRBJ1-2,TRBD1
CASTVGANTGELFF,TGTGCCAGTACGGTGGGCGCGAACACCGGGGAGCTGTTTTTT,TRBV19,-,TRBJ2-2,-
CASSITGEQPQHF,TGTGCCAGTAGTATAACAGGGGAACAGCCCCAGCATTTT,TRBV19,-,TRBJ1-5,TRBD1
CASRLATYGDEQYF,TGTGCCAGCCGCCTAGCCACGTACGGGGACGAGCAGTACTTC,TRBV7-9,-,TRBJ2-7,-
CASSEALGGDGYTF,TGTGCCAGCAGTGAAGCGCTGGGAGGAGATGGCTACACCTTC,TRBV6-1,-,TRBJ1-2,-
CASSRDRVQETQYF,TGTGCCAGCAGCCGGGACAGGGTGCAAGAGACCCAGTACTTC,TRBV14,-,TRBJ2-5,TRBD1
CASGGSSYNEQFF,TGCGCCAGCGGCGGGAGCTCCTACAATGAGCAGTTCTTC,TRBV10-2,-,TRBJ2-1,TRBD2
CASSGTGNYGYTF,TGTGCCAGCAGTGGGACAGGGAACTATGGCTACACCTTC,TRBV12-3/TRBV12-4,-,TRBJ1-2,TRBD1
CATSRDYGDRDTGELFF,TGTGCCACCAGCAGAGATTACGGGGACAGGGACACCGGGGAGCTGTTTTTT,TRBV15,-,TRBJ2-2,TRBD1
CASSDRDRGFHEQYF,TGCGCCAGCAGTGACCGGGACAGGGGGTTTCACGAGCAGTACTTC,TRBV10-1,-,TRBJ2-7,TRBD1
CASSRNREMNTEAFF,TGTGCCAGTAGTAGAAACAGGGAGATGAACACTGAAGCTTTCTTT,TRBV19,-,TRBJ1-1,-
CASSVGRALLTSSYNEQFF,TGTGCCAGCAGCGTAGGGAGGGCCCTACTCACTAGCTCCTACAATGAGCAGTTCTTC,TRBV9,-,TRBJ2-1,-
CASSQGIGGNNQPQHF,TGCGCCAGCAGCCAAGGTATAGGGGGCAACAATCAGCCCCAGCATTTT,TRBV4-1,-,TRBJ1-5,TRBD1
CASSLAIAGELFF,TGTGCCAGCAGCTTAGCAATCGCCGGGGAGCTGTTTTTT,TRBV7-2,-,TRBJ2-2,-
CATVIRTALKSQPQHF,TGTGCCACCGTAATTAGGACAGCCTTGAAAAGTCAGCCCCAGCATTTT,TRBV15,-,TRBJ1-5,-
CASSSPGTGGVRELFF,TGTGCCAGCAGTTCCCCCGGGACAGGGGGAGTGCGGGAGCTGTTTTTT,TRBV7-9,-,TRBJ2-2,TRBD1
CASSQGEVGQPQHF,TGTGCCAGCAGCCAAGGTGAAGTCGGTCAGCCCCAGCATTTT,TRBV3-1/TRBV3-2,once,TRBJ1-5,-
CASTKTGGEAYNEQFF,TGCGCCAGCACTAAGACAGGGGGGGAGGCCTACAATGAGCAGTTCTTC,TRBV4-1,-,TRBJ2-1,TRBD1
CSVADLSYEQYF,TGCAGCGTCGCGGACTTATCCTACGAGCAGTACTTC,TRBV29-1,-,TRBJ2-7,-
CATSDFQREYDEQFF,TGTGCCACCAGTGATTTCCAGCGGGAATACGATGAGCAGTTCTTC,TRBV24-1,-,TRBJ2-1,TRBD2
CASSFRTGGLSSYEQYF,TGCGCCAGCAGCTTCCGAACAGGGGGGCTGAGCTCCTACGAGCAGTACTTC,TRBV4-1,-,TRBJ2-7,TRBD1
CASISWNRMKNCFF,-,TRBV19,once,TRBJ1-4,-
CASGPGGENNQPQHF,TGTGCTAGTGGCCCGGGGGGGGAAAATAATCAGCCCCAGCATTTT,TRBV12-5,-,TRBJ1-5,-
CASQSSAKYQETQYF,TGTGCCAGCCAGTCGTCCGCAAAATATCAAGAGACCCAGTACTTC,TRBV28,-,TRBJ2-5,-
CASRQDPGTGTYEQYF,TGTGCCAGCAGACAAGATCCGGGGACAGGGACCTACGAGCAGTACTTC,TRBV3-1/TRBV3-2,-,TRBJ2-7,TRBD1
CASSGQGLGTDTQYF,TGTGCCAGCAGTGGTCAGGGGTTGGGCACAGATACGCAGTATTTT,TRBV28,-,TRBJ2-3,-
CASSAGTGGADTQYF,TGTGCCAGCAGCGCCGGGACAGGGGGCGCAGATACGCAGTATTTT,TRBV2,-,TRBJ2-3,TRBD1
CASSQVGRANTEAFF,TGTGCCAGCAGCCAAGTCGGCAGGGCGAACACTGAAGCTTTCTTT,TRBV4-2,-,TRBJ1-1,-